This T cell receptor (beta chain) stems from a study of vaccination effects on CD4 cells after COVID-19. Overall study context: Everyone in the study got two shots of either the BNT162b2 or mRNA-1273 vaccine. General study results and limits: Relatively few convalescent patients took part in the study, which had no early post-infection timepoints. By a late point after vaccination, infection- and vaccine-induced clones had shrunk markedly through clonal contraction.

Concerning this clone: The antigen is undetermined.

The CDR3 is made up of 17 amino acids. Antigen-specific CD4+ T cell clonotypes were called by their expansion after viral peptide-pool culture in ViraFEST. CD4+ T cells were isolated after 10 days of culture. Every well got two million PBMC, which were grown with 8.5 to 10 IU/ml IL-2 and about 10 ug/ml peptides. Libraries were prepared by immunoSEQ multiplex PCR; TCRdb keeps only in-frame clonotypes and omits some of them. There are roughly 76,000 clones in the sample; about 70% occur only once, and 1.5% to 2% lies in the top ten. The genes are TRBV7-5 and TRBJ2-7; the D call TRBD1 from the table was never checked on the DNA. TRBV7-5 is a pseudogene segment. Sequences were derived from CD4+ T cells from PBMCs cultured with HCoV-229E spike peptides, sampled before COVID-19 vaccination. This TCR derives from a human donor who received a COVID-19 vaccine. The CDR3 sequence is CARSLLEGQGPLNEQYV. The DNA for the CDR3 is TGTGCCAGAAGCTTACTCGAGGGACAGGGGCCTTTGAACGAGCAGTACGTC.